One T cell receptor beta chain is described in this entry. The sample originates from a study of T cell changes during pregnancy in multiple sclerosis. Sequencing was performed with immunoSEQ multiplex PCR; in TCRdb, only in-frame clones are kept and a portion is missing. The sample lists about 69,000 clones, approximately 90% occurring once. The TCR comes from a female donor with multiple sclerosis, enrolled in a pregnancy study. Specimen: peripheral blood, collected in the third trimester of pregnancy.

In DNA, the CDR3 is TGTGCCAGCAGCCCGAACAGGGGTAGGTACAATGAGCAGTTCTTC. Translated, it gives CASSPNRGRYNEQFF. This chain joins TRBV7-2 and TRBJ2-1, with 7 bases fitting TRBD1. CDR1 and CDR2 (germline): SGHTA, FQGNSA. V lost 5 bases to trimming and J lost 4 bases; unmatched junction nucleotides: 8. The CDR3 is 15 residues long. The whole variable domain, filled in from reference TRBV7-2 and TRBJ2-1, reads GAGVSQSPSNKVTEKGKDVELRCDPISGHTALYWYRQSLGQGLEFLIYFQGNSAPDKSGLPSDRFSAERTGGSVSTLTIQRTQQEDSAVYLCASSPNRGRYNEQFFGPGTRLTVL.